Below, one TCR beta chain is given with its context. Antigen unknown. The method was immunoSEQ multiplex PCR; TCRdb's version includes in-frame clones alone and lacks a portion of them. The sample includes 45,000 to 55,000 clones, more than 70% seen only once; the top ten take over 8.5%. These data come from a study of radiotherapy plus CTLA-4 blockade in lung cancer. Whole-study findings and limits: Reports state that early shifts in blood T cell clones, with interferon-beta, best predicted response.

The CDR3 consists of 16 residues. V dropped 7 bases and J dropped 5 bases, with 23 bases sitting between them. The germline CDR1 and CDR2 sequences are LNHDA and SQIVND (reference sequence). V is TRBV19 and J is TRBJ1-2; no firm D call. The sequenced sample was peripheral blood, obtained from a patient treated with radiotherapy plus ipilimumab. The clonotype originates from a human donor with non-small cell lung cancer who had stable disease on radiotherapy plus ipilimumab. The CDR3 nucleotides read TGTGCCAGTATAGACGGAATGGTCCCCGGCAGGTATGGCTACACCTTC. Its protein product is CASIDGMVPGRYGYTF.